Each of the 25 T cell receptor beta chains below was sequenced from the same sample in a study of blood T cell repertoires in COVID-19. Using immunoSEQ multiplex PCR, the repertoire was profiled, and TCRdb retains in-frame clones only, with some absent. The data hold about 360,000 clones, with roughly 88% observed a single time. The sample comprised PBMCs or T cells enriched from blood (not recorded which). These receptors all stem from a woman aged 40 to 55 with acute COVID-19.

The genes are TRBV30 and TRBJ1-2, with D possibly matching TRBD1 (6 bases). This CDR3 has 13 amino acids. CDR1 GTSNPN and CDR2 SVGIG come from the germline V gene (reference sequence). Trimming stripped 2 bases from V and 9 bases from J, with 16 bases between. CDR3 sequence: CAWSPDRLGSYTF. The CDR3 DNA reads as TGTGCCTGGAGTCCAGACAGGCTGGGGAGCTACACCTTC. The full variable domain, rest sourced from reference TRBV30 and TRBJ1-2, is SQTIHQWPATLVQPVGSPLSLECTVEGTSNPNLYWYRQAAGRGLQLLFYSVGIGQISSEVPQNLSASRPQDRQFILSSKKLLLSDSGFYLCAWSPDRLGSYTFGSGTRLTVV.

The chain combines TRBV10-1 with TRBJ2-3; the match to TRBD2 covers 8 bases. This CDR3 region has 16 residues. The V segment lost 1 base and the J segment 1 base; nucleotides outside the gene matches: 4. In germline, CDR1 is WNHNN, CDR2 SYGVQD (reference sequence). CDR3 region: CASSELTSGGTDTQYF. Here the CDR3 DNA reads TGCGCCAGCAGTGAGTTAACTAGCGGAGGCACAGATACGCAGTATTTT.

This clone was picked up one time. The chain carries TRBV9 and TRBJ1-5, with TRBD1 as a possible D gene (5 bases). Germline lookup yields CDR1 SGDLS and CDR2 YYNGEE. The CDR3 length is 13 residues. The V and J ends lost 8 bases and 0 bases respectively, with 9 bases between them. CDR3 loop: CARRGYSNQPQHF. The CDR3 DNA is TGTGCCAGACGGGGGTATAGCAATCAGCCCCAGCATTTT.

The rearrangement uses TRBV19 and TRBJ2-3, with 10 bases fitting TRBD2. This CDR3 region has 18 residues. The V gene end was trimmed by 3 bases and the J gene end by 2 bases; junction bases not matched to a gene: 11. Per the germline V gene, CDR1 is LNHDA and CDR2 is SQIVND (reference sequence). In DNA form, the CDR3 reads TGTGCCAGTAGTATGACCATGGTCCTAGCGGGGGACACAGATACGCAGTATTTT. Encoded protein: CASSMTMVLAGDTDTQYF.

This chain joins TRBV7-9 and TRBJ1-1; D is undetermined. The CDR3 covers 14 residues. Germline CDR1 and CDR2: SEHNR and FQNEAQ (reference sequence). V was trimmed by 5 bases and J by 3 bases, leaving 13 bases between them. This chain's CDR3 is CASSRARFDTEAFF. The CDR3 DNA sequence: TGTGCCAGCAGCCGTGCCAGGTTTGACACTGAAGCTTTCTTT.

The V call is TRBV10-3, the J call TRBJ2-1; D possibly corresponds to TRBD2 (6 bases). This CDR3 has 16 amino acids. From germline, CDR1 is ENHRY and CDR2 SYGVKD. Trimming shortened V by 0 bases and J by 9 bases, and 18 bases separated the two germline ends. Written as DNA, the CDR3 is TGTGCCATCAGTGAGTCTTTAGCGGCCGGCCAGCCTGAGCAGTTCTTC. This translates into CAISESLAAGQPEQFF.

The rearrangement uses TRBV9 and TRBJ1-4; TRBD1 matches 12 bases. J gave up 3 bases and V 3 bases, and 6 bases lay outside the gene matches. Germline CDR1 SGDLS, CDR2 YYNGEE. This CDR3 is 17 amino acids long. The CDR3 bases are TGTGCCAGCAGCGAAGGGACAGGGGGCTTTGCTAATGAAAAACTGTTTTTT. Encoded protein: CASSEGTGGFANEKLFF.

This chain joins TRBV20-1 and TRBJ2-7; D is undetermined. The CDR3 consists of 11 residues. Germline V gene lookup returns CDR1 DFQATT and CDR2 SNEGSKA (reference sequence). This chain's CDR3 is CGFSGPYEQYF. CDR3 sequence (DNA): TGCGGTTTTTCTGGGCCCTACGAGCAGTACTTC.

This clone was found a few times. For the CDR3, the DNA is TGTGCCAGCAGCCGGGACTCTAACTATGGCTACACCTTC. It codes for CASSRDSNYGYTF. The V and J genes are TRBV25-1 and TRBJ1-2; D perhaps matches TRBD1 (5 bases). Germline V lookup: CDR1 MGHDK, CDR2 SYGVNS. Trimming stripped 6 bases from V and 0 bases from J, with 8 bases between. The CDR3 loop spans 13 amino acids.

J is TRBJ2-6 and V is TRBV29-1; no reliable D call. The CDR3 sequence is 13 residues long. The germline V and J ends were trimmed by 5 bases and 0 bases, with 5 bases remaining between them. Germline CDR1 SQVTM, CDR2 ANQGSEA. CDR3 sequence (DNA): TGCAGCGTTATACTCTCTGGGGCCAACGTCCTGACTTTC. Its translation is CSVILSGANVLTF. The full variable domain, completed using reference TRBV29-1 and TRBJ2-6, is SAVISQKPSRDICQRGTSLTIQCQVDSQVTMMFWYRQQPGQSLTLIATANQGSEATYESGFVIDKFPISRPNLTFSTLTVSNMSPEDSSIYLCSVILSGANVLTFGAGSRLTVL.

About this clone: The same CDR3 also results from other DNA sequences found in this sample. The rearrangement joins TRBV5-4 to TRBJ1-1, with D possibly TRBD1 on 6 matching bases. Trimming stripped 5 bases from V and 4 bases from J, with 9 bases between. This CDR3 region has 12 residues. Germline V gives CDR1 SGHNT, CDR2 YYREEE (reference sequence). The CDR3 bases are TGTGCCAGCAGTTTCAGGGGCACTGAAGCTTTCTTT. Protein: CASSFRGTEAFF.

The gene calls are TRBV5-1 and TRBJ2-5; D possibly corresponds to TRBD1 (6 bases). V was clipped by 4 bases and J by 1 base, with 11 bases between them. CDR3 size: 14 residues. Germline CDR1 SGHRS, CDR2 YFSETQ. The CDR3 nucleotides read TGCGCCAGCAGCCTACGGGACACCCAAGAGACCCAGTACTTC. This sequence encodes CASSLRDTQETQYF.

The chain joins TRBV19 to TRBJ1-2; no definite D call. This CDR3 spans 14 amino acids. The V end lost 7 bases, the J end lost 4 bases, and 16 bases lay between the germline ends. Germline loops: CDR1 LNHDA, CDR2 SQIVND (reference sequence). The CDR3 sequence is CASTPEGPSYGYTF. The CDR3 DNA reads TGTGCCAGTACCCCGGAGGGCCCGAGCTATGGCTACACCTTC.

The J gene is TRBJ2-1, the V gene TRBV7-8, with TRBD2 identical over 11 bases. This CDR3 region has 18 residues. Looked up from germline, CDR1 is SGHVS and CDR2 is FQNEAQ. Trimming removed 1 base from V and 5 bases from J; junction bases left unmatched: 10. CDR3 protein: CASSLGEPRLAGHNEQFF. The CDR3 DNA sequence: TGTGCCAGCAGCTTAGGGGAACCCCGACTAGCGGGGCACAATGAGCAGTTCTTC.

V is TRBV19 and J is TRBJ1-5; 8 bases match TRBD1. The CDR3 length is 15 residues. Germline assignment: CDR1 LNHDA and CDR2 SQIVND (reference sequence). V lost 0 bases and J lost 7; bases outside the gene matches: 5. As DNA, the CDR3 is TGTGCCAGTAGTATAGATCGACAGGGGATGCAGCCCCAGCATTTT. It yields the protein CASSIDRQGMQPQHF.

The chain couples TRBV29-1 to TRBJ1-1; maybe TRBD1 (5 bases). V shed 5 bases and J shed 6 bases, with 13 bases lying between them. The CDR3 consists of 12 residues. Germline values: CDR1 SQVTM, CDR2 ANQGSEA. CDR3 DNA: TGCAGCGTTCGACAGCCCCTTTCTGAAGCTTTCTTT. This encodes CSVRQPLSEAFF.

CDR3 amino acids: CASSLAGGADTIYF. In DNA form, the CDR3 reads TGCGCCAGCAGCTTGGCTGGGGGGGCGGACACCATATATTTT. V and J are TRBV5-1 and TRBJ1-3; D perhaps matches TRBD1 (6 bases). Germline lookup yields CDR1 SGHRS and CDR2 YFSETQ. Trimming removed 0 bases from V and 8 bases from J, with 12 bases in between. This CDR3 has 14 amino acids.

The chain links TRBV7-9 to TRBJ2-1; D remains ambiguous. Trimming removed 6 bases from V and 4 bases from J, with 10 bases in between. This CDR3 comprises 13 residues. The germline V gene encodes CDR1 SEHNR and CDR2 FQNEAQ (reference sequence). CDR3 loop: CASRTTEYNEQFF. The CDR3 bases are TGTGCCAGCAGGACCACAGAGTACAATGAGCAGTTCTTC.

The chain couples TRBV6-5 to TRBJ2-5, with D tentatively TRBD2 (6 bases). There are 15 residues in the CDR3. The germline V gene encodes CDR1 MNHEY and CDR2 SVGAGI. Trimming removed 3 bases from V and 5 bases from J, with 16 bases in between. For the CDR3, the DNA is TGTGCCAGCAGTTATTCGGGATTGGGGGGTGAGACCCAGTACTTC. Encoded protein: CASSYSGLGGETQYF.

The chain carries TRBV9 and TRBJ2-7, with D possibly TRBD2 on 6 matching bases. V lost 2 bases and J 2 bases, leaving 11 bases between the germline ends. The length of the CDR3 is 14 residues. Germline V gene sequence: CDR1 SGDLS, CDR2 YYNGEE. The CDR3 reads CASSVGTSTYEQYF. CDR3 DNA sequence: TGTGCCAGCAGCGTCGGGACTTCCACCTACGAGCAGTACTTC.

This clone was detected only once. The chain joins TRBV5-1 to TRBJ2-3; the match to TRBD2 covers 8 bases. CDR1 is SGHRS and CDR2 is YFSETQ in the germline V gene. V shed 4 bases, J shed 0 bases, and the junction held 10 bases outside the gene matches. The CDR3 is 17 residues long. CDR3 loop: CASSPSGGQFSTDTQYF. CDR3 sequence (DNA): TGCGCCAGCAGCCCAAGCGGGGGACAATTTAGCACAGATACGCAGTATTTT.

V gene TRBV30 combines with J gene TRBJ2-7; D is perhaps TRBD1 (6 bases). CDR1 and CDR2 (germline): GTSNPN, SVGIG (reference sequence). The ends were cut back, 4 bases at V and 3 bases at J, with 22 bases in the middle. This CDR3 has 16 residues. The CDR3 sequence: CAWIPGTFFSHYEQYF. The CDR3, as DNA: TGTGCCTGGATACCCGGGACATTCTTCAGCCACTACGAGCAGTACTTC.

The rearrangement uses TRBV7-8 and TRBJ2-2; D call uncertain. Germline lookup yields CDR1 SGHVS and CDR2 FQNEAQ. CDR3 size: 13 residues. V gave up 0 bases and J gave up 7 bases, with 6 bases separating them. The CDR3 reads CASSLAPSGELFF. The CDR3 nucleotides read TGTGCCAGCAGCTTAGCTCCGAGCGGGGAGCTGTTTTTT.

The chain has TRBV13 and TRBJ2-1; TRBD2 aligns across 9 bases. V gave up 2 bases and J gave up 2 bases; unmatched junction bases: 1. Germline lookup yields CDR1 PRHDT and CDR2 FYEKMQ (reference sequence). The CDR3 is 15 amino acids. CDR3 bases: TGTGCCAGCAGCTTACGCGGGGGGGCCTACAATGAGCAGTTCTTC. Translation: CASSLRGGAYNEQFF.

The rearrangement joins TRBV30 to TRBJ2-1; D ambiguous. The CDR3 loop spans 14 amino acids. V dropped 0 bases and J dropped 5 bases, with 11 bases sitting between them. Germline CDR1 is GTSNPN and CDR2 is SVGIG (reference sequence). CDR3 sequence reads: CAWSVHGGNNEQFF. For the CDR3, the DNA is TGTGCCTGGAGTGTCCATGGCGGTAACAATGAGCAGTTCTTC.